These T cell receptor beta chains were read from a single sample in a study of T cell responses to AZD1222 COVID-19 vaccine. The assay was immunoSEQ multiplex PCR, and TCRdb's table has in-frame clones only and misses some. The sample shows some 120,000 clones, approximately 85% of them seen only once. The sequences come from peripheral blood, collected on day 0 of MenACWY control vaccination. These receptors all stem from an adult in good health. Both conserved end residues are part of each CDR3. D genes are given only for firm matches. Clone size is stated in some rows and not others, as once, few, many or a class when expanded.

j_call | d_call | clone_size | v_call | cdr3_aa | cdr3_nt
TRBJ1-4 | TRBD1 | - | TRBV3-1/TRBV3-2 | CASSSAGTGFEKLFF | TGTGCCAGCAGCTCAGCCGGGACAGGATTTGAAAAACTGTTTTTT
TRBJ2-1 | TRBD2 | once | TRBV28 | CASSSPVGLAASYNEQFF | TGTGCCAGCAGTTCCCCCGTTGGACTAGCGGCCTCCTACAATGAGCAGTTCTTC
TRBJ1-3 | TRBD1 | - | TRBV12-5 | CASGQTTGFGNTIYF | TGTGCTAGTGGCCAAACGACAGGGTTTGGAAACACCATATATTTT
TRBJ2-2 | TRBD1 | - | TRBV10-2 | CASSPHQGAAGELFF | TGCGCCAGCAGTCCTCATCAGGGGGCTGCCGGGGAGCTGTTTTTT
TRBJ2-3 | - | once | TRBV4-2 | CASSQSTDTQYF | TGTGCCAGCAGCCAGAGCACAGATACGCAGTATTTT
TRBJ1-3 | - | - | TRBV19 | CASMGRGFASGNTIYF | TGTGCCAGTATGGGGAGGGGCTTCGCCTCTGGAAACACCATATATTTT
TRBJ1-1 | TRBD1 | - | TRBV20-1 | CSASPGTGGLEAFF | TGCAGTGCCAGTCCCGGGACAGGGGGCCTTGAAGCTTTCTTT
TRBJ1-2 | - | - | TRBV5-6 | CASSLVTPPGYTF | TGTGCCAGCAGCTTGGTCACACCACCCGGCTACACCTTC
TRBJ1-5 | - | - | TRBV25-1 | CASSEQGWNQPQHF | TGTGCCAGCAGTGAACAGGGTTGGAATCAGCCCCAGCATTTT
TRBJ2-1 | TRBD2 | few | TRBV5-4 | CASSLVSGRGEQFF | TGTGCCAGCAGCTTGGTGTCAGGGAGGGGTGAGCAGTTCTTC
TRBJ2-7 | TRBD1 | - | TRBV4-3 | CASSQARDRATEQYF | TGCGCCAGCAGCCAAGCCCGGGACAGAGCTACCGAGCAGTACTTC
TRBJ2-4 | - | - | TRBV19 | CATRTDLAKNIQYF | TGTGCCACCAGGACAGATCTAGCCAAAAACATTCAGTACTTC
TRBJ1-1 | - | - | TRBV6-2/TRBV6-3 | CASSPRSVANTEAFF | TGTGCCAGCAGTCCCCGTTCTGTGGCAAACACTGAAGCTTTCTTT
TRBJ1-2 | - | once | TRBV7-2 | CASSFKGKIYGYTF | TGTGCCAGCAGCTTCAAAGGGAAAATCTATGGCTACACCTTC
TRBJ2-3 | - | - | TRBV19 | CASSAKRSTDTQYF | TGTGCCAGTAGTGCCAAAAGAAGCACAGATACGCAGTATTTT
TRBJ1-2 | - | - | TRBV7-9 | CASSLYRQENYGYTF | TGTGCCAGCAGCTTATACAGACAGGAGAACTATGGCTACACCTTC
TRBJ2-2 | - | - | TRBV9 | CASRSLSDTGELFF | TGTGCCAGCAGGTCCCTAAGCGACACCGGGGAGCTGTTTTTT
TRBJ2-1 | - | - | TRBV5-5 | CASSLRAPRGGGRDNEQFF | TGTGCCAGCAGCTTGAGGGCCCCTCGGGGTGGGGGGCGCGACAATGAGCAGTTCTTC
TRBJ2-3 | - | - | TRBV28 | CASSQGRGTDTQYF | TGTGCCAGCAGTCAGGGGAGAGGCACAGATACGCAGTATTTT
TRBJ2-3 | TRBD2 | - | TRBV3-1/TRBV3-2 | CASSLSRLARRTDTQYF | TGTGCCAGCAGCCTTTCCCGACTAGCGCGCCGCACAGATACGCAGTATTTT
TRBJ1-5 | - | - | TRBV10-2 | CASSELMGQPQHF | TGCGCCAGCAGTGAGCTCATGGGTCAGCCCCAGCATTTT
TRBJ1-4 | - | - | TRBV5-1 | CASSAVGAREREKLFF | TGCGCCAGCAGCGCGGTGGGGGCCCGGGAGCGCGAAAAACTGTTTTTT
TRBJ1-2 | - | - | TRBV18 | CASSPPRGRDVGYTF | TGTGCCAGCTCACCACCCAGGGGCAGGGATGTGGGCTACACCTTC
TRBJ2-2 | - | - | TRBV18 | CASSPSVSNTGELFF | TGTGCCAGCTCACCGTCGGTGTCCAACACCGGGGAGCTGTTTTTT
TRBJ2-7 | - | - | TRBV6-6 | CASSLDNSPSYEQYF | TGTGCCAGCAGCCTTGACAACTCTCCCTCCTACGAGCAGTACTTC
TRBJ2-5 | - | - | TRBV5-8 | CASSLGAGGPQETQYF | TGTGCCAGCAGCTTGGGTGCCGGGGGGCCCCAAGAGACCCAGTACTTC
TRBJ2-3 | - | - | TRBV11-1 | CASSPKVGVTDTQYF | TGTGCCAGCAGCCCTAAAGTGGGGGTAACGGATACGCAGTATTTT
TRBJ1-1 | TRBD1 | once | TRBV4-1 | CASSQHPGTGRIMDTEAFF | TGCGCCAGCAGCCAACACCCCGGGACAGGGCGGATTATGGACACTGAAGCTTTCTTT
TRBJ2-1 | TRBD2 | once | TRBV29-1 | CSAPGLAGELNEQFF | TGCAGCGCGCCGGGACTAGCGGGGGAATTAAATGAGCAGTTCTTC
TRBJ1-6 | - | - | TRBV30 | CAWSVSDYNSPLHF | TGTGCCTGGAGTGTGTCCGATTATAATTCACCCCTCCACTTT
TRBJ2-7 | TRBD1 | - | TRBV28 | CASSSAGTGDYEQYF | TGTGCCAGCAGTTCCGCCGGGACAGGGGATTACGAGCAGTACTTC
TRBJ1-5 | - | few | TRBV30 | CAWSVQGQPQHF | TGTGCCTGGAGTGTACAGGGTCAGCCCCAGCATTTT
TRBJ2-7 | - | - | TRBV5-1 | CASSPHPDSSEQYF | TGCGCCAGCAGCCCGCACCCGGACAGTTCCGAGCAGTACTTC
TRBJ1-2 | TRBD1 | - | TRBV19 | CASTDRASYGYTF | TGTGCCAGTACGGACAGGGCTTCCTATGGCTACACCTTC
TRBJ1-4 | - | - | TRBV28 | CASSPPGPPGLNEKLFF | TGTGCCAGCAGTCCCCCCGGCCCTCCGGGTCTGAATGAAAAACTGTTTTTT
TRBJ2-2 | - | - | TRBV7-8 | CASSFWGELFF | TGTGCCAGCAGCTTCTGGGGGGAGCTGTTTTTT
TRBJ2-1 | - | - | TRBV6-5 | CASTAGTYNEQFF | TGTGCCAGCACTGCTGGGACCTACAATGAGCAGTTCTTC
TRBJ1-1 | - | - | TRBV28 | CASSLELTPQAFF | TGTGCCAGCAGTTTAGAACTGACCCCCCAAGCTTTCTTT
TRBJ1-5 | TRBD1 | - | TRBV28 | CASDRGRGQPQHF | TGTGCCAGCGACAGGGGGAGGGGTCAGCCCCAGCATTTT
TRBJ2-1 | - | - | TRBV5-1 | CASSLFAGNEQFF | TGCGCCAGCAGCTTGTTTGCAGGCAATGAGCAGTTCTTC
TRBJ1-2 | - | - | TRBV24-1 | CATSTEEGGYTF | TGTGCCACCAGTACCGAAGAGGGGGGCTACACCTTC
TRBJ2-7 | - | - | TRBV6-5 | CASSSVVGDNSYEQYF | TGTGCCAGCAGTTCAGTCGTCGGGGACAACTCCTACGAGCAGTACTTC
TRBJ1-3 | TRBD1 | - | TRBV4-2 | CASSRRGLDSGNTIYF | TGTGCCAGCAGCCGCAGGGGGCTGGATTCTGGAAACACCATATATTTT
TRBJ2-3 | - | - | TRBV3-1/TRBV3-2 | CASSQETGLSTDTQYF | TGTGCCAGCAGCCAAGAGACGGGGCTAAGCACAGATACGCAGTATTTT
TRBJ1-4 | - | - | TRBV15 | CATSGGQFPTNEKLFF | TGTGCCACCAGCGGTGGACAGTTTCCAACTAATGAAAAACTGTTTTTT
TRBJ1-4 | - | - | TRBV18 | CASSPGVLDEKLFF | TGTGCCAGCTCACCAGGGGTCTTAGATGAAAAACTGTTTTTT
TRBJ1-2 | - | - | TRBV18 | CASSPEPTAYGYTF | TGTGCCAGCTCACCAGAACCGACAGCATATGGCTACACCTTC
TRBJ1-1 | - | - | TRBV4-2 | CASSQDMGENTEAFF | TGTGCCAGCAGCCAAGATATGGGGGAGAACACTGAAGCTTTCTTT
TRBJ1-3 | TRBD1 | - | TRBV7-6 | CASSSQDRSGNTIYF | TGTGCCAGCAGCTCCCAGGACAGGTCTGGAAACACCATATATTTT
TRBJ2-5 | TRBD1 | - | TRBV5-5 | CASSLIPTGGWETQYF | TGTGCCAGCAGCTTGATCCCCACAGGGGGCTGGGAGACCCAGTACTTC